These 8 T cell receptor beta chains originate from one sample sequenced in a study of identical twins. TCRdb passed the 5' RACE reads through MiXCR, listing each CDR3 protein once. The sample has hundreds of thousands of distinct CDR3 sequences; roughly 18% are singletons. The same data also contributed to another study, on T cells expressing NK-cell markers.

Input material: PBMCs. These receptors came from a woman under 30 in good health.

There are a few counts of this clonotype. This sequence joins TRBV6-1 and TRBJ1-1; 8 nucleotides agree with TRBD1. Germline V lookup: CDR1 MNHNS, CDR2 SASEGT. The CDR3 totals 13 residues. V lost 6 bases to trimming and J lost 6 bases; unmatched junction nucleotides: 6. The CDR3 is CASRPTGGAEAFF. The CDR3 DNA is TGTGCCAGCAGACCTACAGGGGGGGCTGAAGCTTTCTTT.

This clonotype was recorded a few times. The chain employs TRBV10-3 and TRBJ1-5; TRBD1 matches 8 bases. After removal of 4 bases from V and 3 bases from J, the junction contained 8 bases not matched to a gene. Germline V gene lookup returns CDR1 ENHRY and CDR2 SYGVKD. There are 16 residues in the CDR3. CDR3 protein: CAISAGQGASNQPQHF. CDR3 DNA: TGTGCCATCAGTGCCGGACAGGGTGCTTCCAATCAGCCCCAGCATTTT.

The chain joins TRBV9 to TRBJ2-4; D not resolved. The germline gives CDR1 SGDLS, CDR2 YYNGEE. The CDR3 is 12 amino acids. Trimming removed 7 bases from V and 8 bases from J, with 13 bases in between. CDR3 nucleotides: TGTGCCAGCTCCCCAACTGGGGACATTCAGTACTTC. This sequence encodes CASSPTGDIQYF.

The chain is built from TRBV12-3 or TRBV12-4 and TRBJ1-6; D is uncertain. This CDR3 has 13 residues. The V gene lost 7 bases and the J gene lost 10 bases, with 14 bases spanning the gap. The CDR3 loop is CASTSAPGSPLHF. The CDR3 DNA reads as TGTGCCAGCACCTCTGCCCCGGGGTCACCCCTCCACTTT.

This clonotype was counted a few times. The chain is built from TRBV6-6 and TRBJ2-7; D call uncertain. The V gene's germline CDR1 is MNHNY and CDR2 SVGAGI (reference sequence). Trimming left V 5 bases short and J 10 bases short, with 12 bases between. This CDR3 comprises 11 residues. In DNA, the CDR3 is TGTGCCAGCAGTACCCGGGTGTATCAGTACTTC. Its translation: CASSTRVYQYF.

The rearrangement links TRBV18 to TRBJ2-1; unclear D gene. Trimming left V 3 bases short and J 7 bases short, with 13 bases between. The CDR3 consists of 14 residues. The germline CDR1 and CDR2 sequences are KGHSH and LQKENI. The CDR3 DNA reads TGTGCCAGCTCACCCCCAGAACGGGTGAATGAGCAGTTCTTC. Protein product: CASSPPERVNEQFF.

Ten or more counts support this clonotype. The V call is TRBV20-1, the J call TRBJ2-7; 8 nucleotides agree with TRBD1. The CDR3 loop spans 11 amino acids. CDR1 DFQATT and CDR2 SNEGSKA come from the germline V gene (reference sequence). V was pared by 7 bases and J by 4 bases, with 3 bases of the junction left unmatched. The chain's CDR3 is CSGTGNYEQYF. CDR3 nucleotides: TGCAGTGGGACAGGGAATTACGAGCAGTACTTC.

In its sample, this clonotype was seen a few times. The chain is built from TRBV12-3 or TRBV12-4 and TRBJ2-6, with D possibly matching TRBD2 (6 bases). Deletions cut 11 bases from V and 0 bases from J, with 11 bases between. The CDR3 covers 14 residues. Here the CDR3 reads CALRGNSGANVLTF. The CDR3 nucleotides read TGTGCCCTGCGCGGGAACTCTGGGGCCAACGTCCTGACTTTC.